In its sample, the clone carrying this T cell receptor beta chain was seen many times. With 6 bases removed from V and 5 bases from J, the gap between germline ends came to 10 bases. CDR1 MDHEN and CDR2 SYDVKM come from the germline V gene. This CDR3 spans 12 amino acids. The data were taken from a study of T cells in Graves' hyperthyroidism and ophthalmopathy. The TCR beta CDR3 regions underwent amplification using RNA transcripts as the source. The HTBI set primed first-round TCR CDR3 RT-PCR. TCRdb re-called the multiplex PCR reads with MiXCR, one entry per CDR3 protein. This sample has around 530,000 distinct CDR3 sequences, with approximately 17% found just once. Those patients with uncontrolled infection, other autoimmune disease, pregnancy or lactation were excluded. PBMCs came from less than 11 ml fresh peripheral blood.

Material for sequencing was blood. The chain carries TRBV28 and TRBJ1-2; TRBD1 might be the D (5 bases). The sequence came from a woman between 18 and 29 years old with Graves' ophthalmopathy. The CDR3 spells CASSLQVYGYTF. CDR3 DNA: TGTGCCAGCAGCCTACAGGTGTATGGCTACACCTTC.